These 17 T cell receptor beta chains were all obtained from the same sample, sequenced in a study of blood T cell repertoires in COVID-19. Generated by immunoSEQ multiplex PCR, the TCRdb table keeps only in-frame clones and is missing some. This table has about 260,000 clones, over 80% appearing once. Sequencing was done on a sample of PBMCs or T cells enriched from blood (not recorded which). Every receptor here comes from a woman aged 40-49 years who had been exposed to COVID-19.

V gene TRBV12-3 or TRBV12-4 combines with J gene TRBJ2-7, with TRBD2 as a possible D gene (7 bases). Trimming left V 6 bases short and J 7 bases short, with 16 bases between. The length of the CDR3 is 13 residues. CDR3 nucleotide sequence: TGTGCCAGCAGCGCGGGGGCGCTTGGGGAGCAGTACTTC. Translating it yields CASSAGALGEQYF.

This chain links TRBV7-3 with TRBJ2-1; a weak D match, TRBD2 (6 bases). V was shortened by 4 bases and J by 15 bases, with 16 bases between the two germline ends. CDR3 length: 12 amino acids. Germline loops: CDR1 SGHTA, CDR2 FQGTGA. DNA for the CDR3: TGTGCCAGCAGCTACGGGAGCGGACGTCTGTTCTTC. Translating it yields CASSYGSGRLFF.

This clone has a single count. The V call is TRBV29-1, the J call TRBJ1-3; 9 bases map to TRBD1. The CDR3 totals 15 residues. V shed 4 bases, J shed 4 bases, and the junction held 8 bases outside the gene matches. CDR1 and CDR2 (germline): SQVTM, ANQGSEA. The chain's CDR3 is CSVGVFTGGGNTIYF. The CDR3 DNA reads TGCAGCGTTGGGGTCTTTACAGGGGGCGGAAACACCATATATTTT.

V usage is TRBV25-1 and J usage is TRBJ2-2; 8 bases are a match to TRBD1. This CDR3 spans 16 amino acids. CDR1 and CDR2 from the germline V gene are MGHDK and SYGVNS. J lost 1 base, V lost 3 bases, and 4 bases had no gene match. CDR3 DNA sequence: TGTGCCAGCAGTGATATGGGACAGGAGAACACCGGGGAGCTGTTTTTT. It is translated as CASSDMGQENTGELFF.

The count of this clone is one. The chain is built from TRBV6-2 or TRBV6-3 and TRBJ1-2; 8 positions agree with TRBD1. The CDR3 contains 14 residues. Germline values: CDR1 MNHEY, CDR2 SVGEGT. V lost 6 bases to trimming and J lost 5 bases; unmatched junction nucleotides: 8. The CDR3 region has the DNA TGTGCCAGCAGCAACGGACAGGGCCCGTATGGCTACACCTTC. Its translation is CASSNGQGPYGYTF.

The chain combines TRBV3-1 (or the pseudogene TRBV3-2) with TRBJ2-1, with 11 bases fitting TRBD2. V dropped 2 bases and J dropped 7; count of bases not matched to a gene: 4. The germline V gene has CDR1 LGHDT and CDR2 YNNKEL (reference sequence). This CDR3 contains 15 residues. CDR3: CASSQTSGSSNEQFF. Written as DNA, the CDR3 is TGTGCCAGCAGCCAAACTAGCGGGAGTTCAAATGAGCAGTTCTTC.

J is TRBJ2-3 and V is TRBV7-9; TRBD2 agrees at 9 bases. The CDR3 sequence is 16 residues long. Looked up from germline, CDR1 is SEHNR and CDR2 is FQNEAQ (reference sequence). The trim removed 4 bases at V and 3 bases at J, leaving 8 bases unmatched. The CDR3 region has the DNA TGTGCCAGCAGCTCCCCTTTAAGCGGGAGGACAGATACGCAGTATTTT. Protein product: CASSSPLSGRTDTQYF.

In its sample, this clone was seen a few times. The rearrangement links TRBV7-9 to TRBJ1-1, with TRBD1 as a possible D gene (6 bases). This CDR3 has 13 residues. The V gene lost 5 bases and the J gene lost 1 base, with 8 bases spanning the gap. Germline V lookup: CDR1 SEHNR, CDR2 FQNEAQ (reference sequence). The CDR3 sequence is CASSPQGNTEAFF. CDR3 in DNA: TGTGCCAGCAGCCCACAGGGGAACACTGAAGCTTTCTTT.

The rearrangement uses TRBV27 and TRBJ1-1; 11 bases are a match to TRBD1. J gave up 2 bases and V 5 bases, and 4 bases lay outside the gene matches. Germline lookup yields CDR1 MNHEY and CDR2 SMNVEV (reference sequence). The CDR3 length is 15 residues. The CDR3 nucleotides read TGTGCCAGCAGTCCAGGACAGGGGGCAAACACTGAAGCTTTCTTT. This sequence encodes CASSPGQGANTEAFF.

This clone was picked up one time. V gene TRBV12-5 combines with J gene TRBJ2-2, with a tentative D call TRBD2 (6 bases). Germline lookup yields CDR1 LGHNT and CDR2 FRNRAP. V lost 7 bases and J lost 1, with 16 bases in between. CDR3 size: 16 residues. CDR3 region: CASVLEASVNTGELFF. CDR3 DNA: TGTGCTAGTGTCCTTGAGGCTAGCGTGAACACCGGGGAGCTGTTTTTT.

V usage is TRBV7-9 and J usage is TRBJ1-1, with D hard to call. The CDR3 covers 17 residues. Germline V gene sequence: CDR1 SEHNR, CDR2 FQNEAQ (reference sequence). The V end lost 1 base, the J end lost 5 bases, and 20 bases lay between the germline ends. CDR3 loop: CASSLVMGPLRGTEAFF. In nucleotides, the CDR3 is TGTGCCAGCAGCTTAGTTATGGGCCCTCTACGTGGGACTGAAGCTTTCTTT.

The chain combines TRBV4-3 with TRBJ2-3, with TRBD2 matching over 9 bases. Germline V gene lookup returns CDR1 LGHNA and CDR2 YSLEER. V lost 0 bases, J lost 2 bases, and 3 bases stayed unmatched. The CDR3 runs to 16 residues. The CDR3 loop is CASSQDRGRVTDTQYF. CDR3 nucleotides: TGCGCCAGCAGCCAAGATCGCGGGAGGGTCACAGATACGCAGTATTTT.

The chain couples TRBV9 to TRBJ2-7; D ambiguous. Trimming shortened V by 4 bases and J by 1 base, and 9 bases separated the two germline ends. Germline V gene sequence: CDR1 SGDLS, CDR2 YYNGEE. The CDR3 spans 13 residues. The CDR3 is CASSPGGSYEQYF. In DNA, the CDR3 is TGTGCCAGCAGCCCCGGCGGTTCCTACGAGCAGTACTTC.

This chain joins TRBV11-3 and TRBJ2-1, with D possibly matching TRBD1 (6 bases). CDR3 length equals 15 residues. Per the germline V gene, CDR1 is SGHNT and CDR2 is YENEEA. The V gene lost 6 bases and the J gene lost 4 bases, with 16 bases spanning the gap. CDR3 coding DNA: TGTGCCAGCAGACCGTCCGAACAGGGATACAATGAGCAGTTCTTC. It yields the protein CASRPSEQGYNEQFF. Full variable domain (rest looked up from reference TRBV11-3 and TRBJ2-1): EAGVVQSPRYKIIEKKQPVAFWCNPISGHNTLYWYLQNLGQGPELLIRYENEEAVDDSQLPKDRFSAERLKGVDSTLKIQPAELGDSAVYLCASRPSEQGYNEQFFGPGTRLTVL.

The chain is built from TRBV4-2 and TRBJ1-6, with D unresolved. CDR1 is LGHNA and CDR2 is YNFKEQ in the germline V gene. This CDR3 has 17 amino acids. V dropped 4 bases and J dropped 8 bases, with 21 bases sitting between them. CDR3 loop: CASSPDVGSLTYSPLHF. The CDR3 DNA sequence: TGTGCCAGCAGCCCAGACGTTGGGAGTTTGACTTATTCACCCCTCCACTTT.

The chain combines TRBV4-1 with TRBJ2-1; tentative D call: TRBD2 (6 bases). The CDR3 runs 14 residues. Trimming cost V 0 bases and J 15 bases, with 18 bases left between them. Germline CDR1 and CDR2: MGHRA and YSYEKL. The CDR3 loop reads CASSQDPVGGLRFF. Here the CDR3 DNA reads TGCGCCAGCAGCCAAGATCCGGTCGGAGGGTTGAGGTTCTTC.

The V call is TRBV30, the J call TRBJ1-1; D gene ambiguous. Trimming cost V 3 bases and J 8 bases, with 16 bases left between them. There are 13 residues in the CDR3. Germline loops: CDR1 GTSNPN, CDR2 SVGIG (reference sequence). This chain's CDR3 is CAWRGLMKGEAFF. The CDR3 DNA reads as TGTGCCTGGAGGGGCCTGATGAAAGGCGAAGCTTTCTTT.